This TCR beta chain was sequenced for a study of metastatic and nonmetastatic thyroid tumors. The CDR3 spans 15 residues. Trimming took 5 bases from V and 1 from J; bases not matched to a gene: 2. The germline gives CDR1 MNHNS, CDR2 SASEGT. No patient had received any treatment before thyroid surgery. Original data processing: Built for papillary thyroid cancer, a distant-metastasis classifier drew on CDR3 differences across clinicopathological groups. MiXCR re-clonotyped the PCR reads for TCRdb. The V and J calls, along with clone size, are taken from TCRdb and not from the paper's own processing. This table holds 25,000 to 30,000 clones, 15% to 20% found once.

The J gene is TRBJ2-3, the V gene TRBV6-1, with 11 nucleotides matching TRBD2. The clonotype was recovered from a female donor with papillary thyroid cancer or a benign thyroid nodule (not recorded which). Some clones in this sample may be carry-over from other donors' samples. The sequenced material came from blood. CDR3 region: CASSMGLAGTDTQYF. In DNA, the CDR3 is TGTGCCAGCAGTATGGGACTAGCGGGCACAGATACGCAGTATTTT.